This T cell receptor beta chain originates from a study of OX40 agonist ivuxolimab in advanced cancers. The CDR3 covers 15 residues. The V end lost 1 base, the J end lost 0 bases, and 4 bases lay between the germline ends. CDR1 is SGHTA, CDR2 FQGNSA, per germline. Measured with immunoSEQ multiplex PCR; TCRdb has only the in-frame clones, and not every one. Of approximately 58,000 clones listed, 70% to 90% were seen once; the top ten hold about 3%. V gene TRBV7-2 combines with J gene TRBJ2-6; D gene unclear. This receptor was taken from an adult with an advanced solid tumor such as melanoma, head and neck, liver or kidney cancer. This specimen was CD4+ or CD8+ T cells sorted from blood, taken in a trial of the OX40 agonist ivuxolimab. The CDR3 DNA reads TGTGCCAGCAGCTTAGTTCTCTCTGGGGCCAACGTCCTGACTTTC. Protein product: CASSLVLSGANVLTF.